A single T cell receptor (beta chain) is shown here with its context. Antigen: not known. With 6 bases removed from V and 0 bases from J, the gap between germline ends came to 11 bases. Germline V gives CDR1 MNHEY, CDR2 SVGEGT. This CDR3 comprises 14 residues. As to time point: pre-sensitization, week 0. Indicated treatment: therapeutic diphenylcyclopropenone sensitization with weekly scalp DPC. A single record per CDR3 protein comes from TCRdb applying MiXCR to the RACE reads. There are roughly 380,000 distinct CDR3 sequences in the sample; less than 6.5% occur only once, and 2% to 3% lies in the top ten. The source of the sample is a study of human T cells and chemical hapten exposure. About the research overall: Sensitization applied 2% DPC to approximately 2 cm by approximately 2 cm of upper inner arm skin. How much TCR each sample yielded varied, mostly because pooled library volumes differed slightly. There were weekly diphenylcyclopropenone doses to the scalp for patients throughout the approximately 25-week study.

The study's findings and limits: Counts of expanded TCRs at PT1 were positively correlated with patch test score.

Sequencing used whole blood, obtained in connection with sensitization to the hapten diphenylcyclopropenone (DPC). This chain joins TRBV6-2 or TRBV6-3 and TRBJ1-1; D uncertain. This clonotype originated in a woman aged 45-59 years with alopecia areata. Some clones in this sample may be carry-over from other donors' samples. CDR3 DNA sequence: TGTGCCAGCAGCCAAAGACGGGTGAACACTGAAGCTTTCTTT. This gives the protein CASSQRRVNTEAFF.